This T cell receptor beta chain was sequenced during a study of T cell repertoires in cytomegalovirus infection. Study summary: Through public TCR beta signatures, both CMV infection and matching HLA type were indicated.

The trim removed 0 bases at V and 7 bases at J, leaving 4 bases unmatched. Germline V gene sequence: CDR1 SGHTA, CDR2 FQGNSA. The CDR3 length is 15 residues. Study results and limitations: Cumulative public TCR beta family frequency identified CMV carriers with the relevant HLA. HLA-C-restricted TCR beta clonotypes specific for CMV led the ex vivo response.

This clonotype has more than one count but fewer than ten. Its matching antigen is unknown. TCRdb re-called the reads through MiXCR, storing one row per CDR3 protein. Of roughly 720,000 distinct CDR3 sequences listed, approximately 40% are singletons. The rearrangement links TRBV7-2 to TRBJ2-1; TRBD2 agrees at 9 bases. The sample consisted of PBMCs. The receptor was isolated from a human donor in good health (CMV status not recorded). Some clones in this sample may be carry-over from other donors' samples. CDR3 amino acids: CASSLASGSANEQFF. The CDR3 coding sequence is TGTGCCAGCAGCTTAGCTAGCGGGAGTGCTAATGAGCAGTTCTTC.